The rows below give T cell receptor beta chains drawn from one sample of a study of human T cells and chemical hapten exposure. TCRdb ran MiXCR on the RACE reads and lists one entry per CDR3 protein. The data show tens of thousands of distinct CDR3 sequences, 8.5% to 10% seen once. The sample here was whole blood, taken in connection with sensitization to the hapten diphenylcyclopropenone (DPC). Receptors originate from a woman between 50 and 59 years old with alopecia areata. Some clones in this sample may be carry-over from other donors' samples. The CDR3 runs from the conserved cysteine through the conserved F or W. The order of the fields is J gene, V gene, D gene, CDR3 protein. A D gene is named only where the DNA matches it firmly.

j_gene: TRBJ1-4
v_gene: TRBV5-8
d_gene: -
CDR3aa: CASSSVGTPTTNEKLFF

j_gene: TRBJ1-5
v_gene: TRBV12-3/TRBV12-4
d_gene: -
CDR3aa: CASSMDRSNQPQHF

j_gene: TRBJ1-1
v_gene: TRBV24-1
d_gene: -
CDR3aa: CATTDRLNTEAFF

j_gene: TRBJ1-2
v_gene: TRBV6-5
d_gene: -
CDR3aa: CASYEGGGVNYGYTF

j_gene: TRBJ2-2
v_gene: TRBV7-2
d_gene: -
CDR3aa: CASSKYTTGELFF

j_gene: TRBJ2-1
v_gene: TRBV11-2
d_gene: -
CDR3aa: CASPGPGEQFF

j_gene: TRBJ2-1
v_gene: TRBV20-1
d_gene: TRBD1
CDR3aa: CSANRGDEQFF

j_gene: TRBJ1-4
v_gene: TRBV5-1
d_gene: TRBD1
CDR3aa: CASSSTTGPEKLFF

j_gene: TRBJ2-3
v_gene: TRBV7-2
d_gene: -
CDR3aa: CASSLVWLGTDTQYF

j_gene: TRBJ1-1
v_gene: TRBV6-5
d_gene: -
CDR3aa: CASSYSGQMNTEAFF

j_gene: TRBJ2-5
v_gene: TRBV5-6
d_gene: -
CDR3aa: CASSFGEILGETQYF

j_gene: TRBJ1-4
v_gene: TRBV7-9
d_gene: -
CDR3aa: CASSPGTNRVYFNEKLFF

j_gene: TRBJ2-1
v_gene: TRBV7-9
d_gene: -
CDR3aa: CASSLAQSREQFF

j_gene: TRBJ2-3
v_gene: TRBV28
d_gene: -
CDR3aa: CASSLGSSDTQYF

j_gene: TRBJ2-5
v_gene: TRBV2
d_gene: TRBD1
CDR3aa: CASSWGQGQETQYF

j_gene: TRBJ1-3
v_gene: TRBV29-1
d_gene: -
CDR3aa: CSCLSGNTIYF

j_gene: TRBJ2-3
v_gene: TRBV7-9
d_gene: -
CDR3aa: CASSPVTDTQYF

j_gene: TRBJ1-1
v_gene: TRBV29-1
d_gene: TRBD1
CDR3aa: CSVRRDSSNQAFF

j_gene: TRBJ2-1
v_gene: TRBV10-3
d_gene: -
CDR3aa: CAISESEIASISEQFF

j_gene: TRBJ2-3
v_gene: TRBV10-3
d_gene: TRBD1
CDR3aa: CAIRGTGRSTDTQYF

j_gene: TRBJ2-7
v_gene: TRBV21-1
d_gene: -
CDR3aa: CASSKGQVYYEQYF

j_gene: TRBJ1-1
v_gene: TRBV29-1
d_gene: -
CDR3aa: CSAEGQGGTEAFF

j_gene: TRBJ1-4
v_gene: TRBV18
d_gene: -
CDR3aa: CASSPGGGGWEKLFF

j_gene: TRBJ2-5
v_gene: TRBV29-1
d_gene: -
CDR3aa: CSGGREGETQYF

j_gene: TRBJ2-1
v_gene: TRBV6-2/TRBV6-3
d_gene: -
CDR3aa: CASSYGAGSRFF